The T cell receptor (beta chain) described here comes from a study of blood T cell repertoires in COVID-19. As for the study in general: In each case, the material was cDNA or gDNA derived from T cells, B-cell-depleted T cells, or PBMCs.

Germline-derived CDR1 and CDR2 are SNHLY and FYNNEI. The CDR3 is made up of 13 amino acids. V was pared by 5 bases and J by 8 bases, with 13 bases between. Profiling relied on immunoSEQ multiplex PCR, and the TCRdb table lists in-frame clones only, not all of them. Of fewer than 250,000 clones listed, about 90% were seen once; the top ten hold under 14%. The rearrangement joins TRBV2 to TRBJ1-3; D uncertain. This clonotype was sampled from a man under 40 who had recovered from COVID-19. Sequenced material: PBMCs or T cells enriched from blood (not recorded which). In DNA form, the CDR3 reads TGTGCCAGCAGTCAGGATTTCACGGACACCATATATTTT. Residues: CASSQDFTDTIYF.